This entry concerns a single TCR beta chain. This entry comes from a study of control samples from healthy donors and cancer patients. Clones were sequenced by immunoSEQ multiplex PCR, and TCRdb holds only the in-frame ones, with some missing. This table holds fewer than 150,000 clones, 80% to 95% found once. The CDR3 has 15 amino acids. Trimming removed 1 base at V and 4 bases at J, with 13 bases between. The germline gives CDR1 MNHNS, CDR2 SASEGT. Sequenced sample: blood. The chain is built from TRBV6-1 and TRBJ2-5, with D possibly TRBD1 on 5 matching bases. The sequence was collected from a man aged 18 to 30 in good health. The CDR3 region has the DNA TGTGCCAGCAGTGAAGATGGGGCGCTTGGAGAGACCCAGTACTTC. It specifies CASSEDGALGETQYF.